The clone carrying this T cell receptor (beta chain) was observed at least ten times. What it binds is not known. This beta chain came through as a stray read in a library set up for alpha chains, and its size says little. On each TCR cDNA molecule, a unique molecular identifier was present. Each CDR3 protein is one row after TCRdb ran MiXCR on the 5' RACE reads. The table includes around 7,900 distinct CDR3 sequences, 14% to 15% detected once. Trimming removed 3 bases from V and 1 base from J, with 7 bases in between. CDR3 length equals 13 residues. The data were obtained in a study of spatial heterogeneity in lung cancer. The time point was: sample taken at primary tumor resection. The donors, fewer than 95 patients with untreated early-stage non-small cell lung cancer, provided the samples. The sequenced material consisted of unsorted whole RNA from tumor, nontumor lung or frozen PBMC. The study's findings and limits: The study found that ubiquitous and regional expanded TCR counts tracked ubiquitous and regional nonsynonymous mutations, respectively. Mutation counts in tumors were tracked by counts of expanded intratumoral alpha and beta TCRs.

The TCR sequence derives from a female donor with early-stage non-small cell lung cancer. Sequencing was performed on lung tumor tissue, taken at surgery. This rearrangement joins TRBV12-3 or TRBV12-4 to TRBJ2-7; D call uncertain. The CDR3 sequence is CASSFGMSYEQYF. Here the CDR3 DNA reads TGTGCCAGCAGTTTTGGGATGTCCTACGAGCAGTACTTC.